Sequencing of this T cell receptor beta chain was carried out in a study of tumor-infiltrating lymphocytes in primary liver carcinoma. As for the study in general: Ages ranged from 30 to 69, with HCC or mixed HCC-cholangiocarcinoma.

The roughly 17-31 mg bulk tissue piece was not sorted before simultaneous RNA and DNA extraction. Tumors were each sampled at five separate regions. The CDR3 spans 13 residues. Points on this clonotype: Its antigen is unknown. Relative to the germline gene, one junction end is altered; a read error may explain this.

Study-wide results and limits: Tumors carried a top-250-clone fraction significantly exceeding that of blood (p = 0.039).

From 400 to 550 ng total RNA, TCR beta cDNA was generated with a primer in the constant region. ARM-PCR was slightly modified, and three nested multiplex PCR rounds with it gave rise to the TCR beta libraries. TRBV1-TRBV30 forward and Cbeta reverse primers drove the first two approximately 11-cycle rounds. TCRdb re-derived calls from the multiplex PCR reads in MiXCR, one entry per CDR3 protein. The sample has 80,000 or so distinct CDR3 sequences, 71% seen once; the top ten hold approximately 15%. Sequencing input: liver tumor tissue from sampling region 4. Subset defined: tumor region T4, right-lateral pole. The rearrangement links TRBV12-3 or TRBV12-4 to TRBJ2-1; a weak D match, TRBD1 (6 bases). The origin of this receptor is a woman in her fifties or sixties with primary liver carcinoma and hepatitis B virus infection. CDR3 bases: TGTGCCAGCAGTTTGGATCGGGACAATGAACAGTTCTTC. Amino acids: CASSLDRDNEQFF.